These 30 T cell receptor beta chains came from one sample sequenced in a study of regulatory T cells in long-lasting Graves disease. Documented time point: persistent/refractory GD, antithyroid drugs over 5 years with positive TRAb. PBMC-derived RNA was used for the TCR library. According to the study, TCR beta libraries were built with iRepertoire HTBI primers and CDR3-region Arm-PCR. TCRdb ran MiXCR on the multiplex PCR reads and lists one entry per CDR3 protein. Of roughly 360,000 distinct CDR3 sequences listed, roughly 24% were seen once; the top ten hold 25% to 30%. The sequencing here drew on peripheral blood mononuclear cells (PBMCs), taken when the disease was refractory, from a patient treated with antithyroid drugs. The source of these receptors is a woman aged 40 to 50 with Graves disease.

The sample holds many counts of this clonotype. The chain links TRBV11-2 to TRBJ2-7; maybe TRBD2 (6 bases). Germline V gene lookup returns CDR1 SGHAT and CDR2 FQNNGV. The CDR3 has 17 residues. Trimming shortened V by 1 base and J by 4 bases, and 20 bases separated the two germline ends. For the CDR3, the DNA is TGTGCCAGCAGCTTAGGTCGAACGGCTGGACTACAGTACGAGCAGTACTTC. Protein product: CASSLGRTAGLQYEQYF.

The genes are TRBV10-3 and TRBJ2-7; weak D call: TRBD1 (6 bases). V shed 6 bases and J shed 6 bases, with 12 bases lying between them. The germline gives CDR1 ENHRY, CDR2 SYGVKD. The CDR3 totals 12 residues. The CDR3 DNA is TGTGCCATCAGCCGAAGCAGGGGCGAGCAGTACTTC. It translates to CAISRSRGEQYF.

This clonotype was seen a single time. The CDR3 spells CSVYRYGTANTEAFF. CDR3 in DNA: TGCAGCGTGTACAGGTACGGGACAGCGAACACTGAAGCTTTCTTT. This chain connects TRBV29-1 to TRBJ1-1; 7 nucleotides match TRBD1. V was pared by 6 bases and J by 1 base, with 11 bases of the junction left unmatched. This CDR3 region has 15 residues. Germline V gene lookup returns CDR1 SQVTM and CDR2 ANQGSEA.

This clonotype turned up a few times. The rearrangement uses TRBV6-1 and TRBJ2-2, with D perhaps given as TRBD1 or TRBD2 (5 bases each). CDR1 MNHNS and CDR2 SASEGT come from the germline V gene. V gave up 6 bases and J gave up 4 bases, with 15 bases separating them. The CDR3 runs 15 residues. The chain's CDR3 is CASRTEGQVTGELFF. The DNA for the CDR3 is TGTGCCAGCAGGACAGAGGGGCAGGTCACCGGGGAGCTGTTTTTT.

The J gene is TRBJ1-2, the V gene TRBV9; TRBD1 agrees at 10 bases. Unmatched junction bases numbered 6, after V lost 3 bases and J lost 4 bases. The germline CDR1 and CDR2 sequences are SGDLS and YYNGEE. The CDR3 is 15 amino acids. The CDR3 nucleotides read TGTGCCAGCAGCGCGGGACAGGGGACTTCCTATGGCTACACCTTC. It encodes CASSAGQGTSYGYTF.

The J gene is TRBJ2-1, the V gene TRBV6-1; 10 bases map to TRBD2. Trimming at V came to 6 bases and at J to 3 bases, leaving 5 bases not matched to a gene. The CDR3 sequence is 15 residues long. Germline V gives CDR1 MNHNS, CDR2 SASEGT. CDR3 sequence (DNA): TGTGCCAGCAGGGAGCTAGCGGGAGTCTACAATGAGCAGTTCTTC. Its protein product is CASRELAGVYNEQFF.

This clonotype was recorded many times. V is TRBV28 and J is TRBJ2-7, with D unclear. The CDR3 has 15 amino acids. The V gene lost 5 bases and the J gene lost 0 bases, with 14 bases spanning the gap. Germline CDR1 MDHEN, CDR2 SYDVKM. The CDR3 coding sequence is TGTGCCAGCAGTCTGCCCCCACCGAGCTCCTACGAGCAGTACTTC. Encoded protein: CASSLPPPSSYEQYF.

Ten or more counts support this clonotype. The chain employs TRBV6-1 and TRBJ2-5; TRBD1 aligns across 7 bases. This CDR3 region has 14 residues. Trimming removed 9 bases from V and 6 bases from J; junction bases left unmatched: 13. CDR1 is MNHNS, CDR2 SASEGT, per germline. CDR3 coding DNA: TGTGCCAGACTCGACAGGGAATGTATGAAGACCCAGTACTTC. This codes for CARLDRECMKTQYF.

Worth noting for this clonotype: A much larger clone differs from this one at a single base, so this may be a read error. This CDR3 is missing its conserved last phenylalanine or tryptophan, likely due to a read error. V usage is TRBV24-1 and J usage is TRBJ1-5; D unresolved. CDR1 and CDR2 (germline): KGHDR, SFDVKD. V was pared by 6 bases and J by 4 bases, with 6 bases between. This CDR3 comprises 12 residues. The CDR3 loop reads CATSRSNQPQHL. For the CDR3, the DNA is TGTGCCACCAGTCGTTCTAATCAGCCCCAGCATCTT.

There are a few counts of this clonotype. This chain connects TRBV28 to TRBJ1-2; weak D call: TRBD1 (6 bases). The CDR3 consists of 15 residues. The V end was cut by 7 bases, the J end by 2 bases, with 17 bases between. CDR1 is MDHEN, CDR2 SYDVKM, per germline. Here the CDR3 reads CASTSPGTRNYGYTF. As DNA, the CDR3 is TGTGCCAGCACCTCCCCCGGGACACGGAACTATGGCTACACCTTC.

The rearrangement joins TRBV11-2 to TRBJ2-3; D is unclear. The CDR3 loop spans 11 amino acids. Germline V gene lookup returns CDR1 SGHAT and CDR2 FQNNGV. V was cut by 4 bases and J by 6 bases, with 5 bases left in between. DNA for the CDR3: TGTGCCAGCAGCTCCTCCGATACGCAGTATTTT. Protein product: CASSSSDTQYF.

This clonotype has ten or more counts. V usage is TRBV6-1 and J usage is TRBJ2-7, with 7 bases identical to TRBD1. The ends lost 5 bases at V and 6 bases at J; junction bases unmatched: 10. In germline, CDR1 is MNHNS, CDR2 SASEGT. This CDR3 spans 14 amino acids. The CDR3 DNA reads TGTGCCAGCAGTCCAGAGACAGGGTTCTTCGAGCAGTACTTC. Its protein product is CASSPETGFFEQYF.

This chain joins TRBV19 and TRBJ2-2; 10 nucleotides align to TRBD2. The CDR3 totals 19 residues. The germline V gene encodes CDR1 LNHDA and CDR2 SQIVND (reference sequence). Trimming took 1 base from V and 0 from J; bases not matched to a gene: 8. CDR3 DNA: TGTGCCAGTAGTATAGTCCCCTGGACTAGCGGAACGAACACCGGGGAGCTGTTTTTT. This encodes CASSIVPWTSGTNTGELFF.

This clonotype was seen only a few times. The rearrangement uses TRBV18 and TRBJ2-7; no reliable D call. This CDR3 has 11 residues. In germline, CDR1 is KGHSH, CDR2 LQKENI. The ends were cut back, 4 bases at V and 4 bases at J, with 5 bases in the middle. For the CDR3, the DNA is TGTGCCAGCTCACGTCAGTACGAGCAGTACTTC. Its translation: CASSRQYEQYF.

This clonotype was seen only a few times. The chain carries TRBV29-1 and TRBJ1-1; TRBD1 aligns across 10 bases. V gave up 7 bases and J gave up 4 bases; unmatched junction bases: 3. The CDR3 length is 12 residues. The germline CDR1 and CDR2 sequences are SQVTM and ANQGSEA. CDR3 in DNA: TGCAGCGCCTGGACAGGGGGCACTGAAGCTTTCTTT. It is translated as CSAWTGGTEAFF.

This clonotype was counted at least ten times. The chain couples TRBV9 to TRBJ2-7, with D possibly being TRBD2 (6 bases). Trimming took off 0 bases at V and 3 bases at J, with 10 bases between the two ends. CDR1 SGDLS and CDR2 YYNGEE come from the germline V gene. The CDR3 is 14 residues long. The CDR3 here is CASSVAGGIYEQYF. The CDR3 bases are TGTGCCAGCAGCGTAGCTGGGGGGATCTACGAGCAGTACTTC.

This clonotype was counted many times. This chain joins TRBV28 and TRBJ1-2; TRBD1 matches 7 bases. The germline CDR1 and CDR2 sequences are MDHEN and SYDVKM. The junction had 7 bases not matched to a gene; V was cut back by 8 bases and J by 4 bases. This CDR3 has 13 amino acids. CDR3 region: CASLKGQTYGYTF. CDR3 DNA: TGTGCCAGCCTAAAGGGACAGACCTATGGCTACACCTTC.

This clonotype was seen ten or more times. This rearrangement joins TRBV2 to TRBJ1-2; no clear D. There are 15 residues in the CDR3. CDR1 SNHLY and CDR2 FYNNEI come from the germline V gene. V lost 1 base and J 4 bases, leaving 13 bases between the germline ends. This chain's CDR3 is CASSEGFWEIYGYTF. In DNA form, the CDR3 reads TGTGCCAGCAGTGAAGGTTTTTGGGAGATCTATGGCTACACCTTC.

The V and J genes are TRBV7-9 and TRBJ1-2; no reliable D call. V lost 6 bases and J lost 0, with 8 bases in between. This CDR3 is 13 amino acids long. Germline CDR1 SEHNR, CDR2 FQNEAQ (reference sequence). This CDR3 is CASRALANYGYTF. The CDR3 DNA reads TGTGCCAGCAGGGCCCTAGCTAACTATGGCTACACCTTC.

The V gene is TRBV11-2, the J gene TRBJ1-5; D is uncertain. The CDR3 contains 13 residues. Trimming took off 6 bases at V and 7 bases at J, with 13 bases between the two ends. CDR1 is SGHAT, CDR2 FQNNGV, per germline. CDR3 sequence reads: CASSTGRGQPQHF. The CDR3 DNA reads as TGTGCCAGCAGTACCGGGCGGGGACAGCCCCAGCATTTT.

There are many counts of this clonotype. This sequence may be a read error, since a much larger clone differs from it by one base. CDR3: CASSPGQGSNQPQHF. The CDR3 DNA is TGTGCCAGCAGCCCCGGACAGGGTAGCAATCAGCCCCAGCATTTT. The genes are TRBV7-9 and TRBJ1-5; TRBD1 matches 8 bases. The CDR3 runs to 15 residues. The germline CDR1 and CDR2 sequences are SEHNR and FQNEAQ (reference sequence). V was clipped by 5 bases and J by 0 bases; unmatched bases: 3.

This clonotype was counted at least ten times. The rearrangement uses TRBV28 and TRBJ1-5; a possible D gene is TRBD1 (5 bases). The CDR3 sequence is 14 residues long. Trimming took off 3 bases at V and 5 bases at J, with 11 bases between the two ends. Germline CDR1 is MDHEN and CDR2 is SYDVKM. In DNA form, the CDR3 reads TGTGCCAGCAGTTTTTTGGGGGAATATCAGCCCCAGCATTTT. Amino acid sequence: CASSFLGEYQPQHF.

The chain links TRBV18 to TRBJ1-1; D possibly corresponds to TRBD1 (5 bases). This CDR3 spans 12 amino acids. CDR1 and CDR2 from the germline V gene are KGHSH and LQKENI. Between the trimmed V and J ends, which lost 5 bases and 7 bases, there was a span of 11 bases. This CDR3 reads CASSRDVSEAFF. The CDR3 DNA is TGTGCCAGCTCAAGGGACGTCAGTGAAGCTTTCTTT. Full variable domain (missing parts from reference TRBV18 and TRBJ1-1): NAGVMQNPRHLVRRRGQEARLRCSPMKGHSHVYWYRQLPEEGLKFMVYLQKENIIDESGMPKERFSAEFPKEGPSILRIQQVVRGDSAAYFCASSRDVSEAFFGQGTRLTVV.

This clonotype has at least ten counts. This chain links TRBV27 with TRBJ2-7; no clear D gene. The CDR3 has 17 amino acids. CDR1 is MNHEY, CDR2 SMNVEV, per germline (reference sequence). The ends were cut back, 7 bases at V and 2 bases at J, with 24 bases in the middle. CDR3: CASTIAGSLRRTYEQYF. The CDR3 DNA reads as TGTGCCAGCACCATAGCAGGCTCCCTCCGAAGAACCTACGAGCAGTACTTC.

In regard to this clonotype: This may be a read error, as it is one base from a much larger clone. The V call is TRBV7-8, the J call TRBJ2-5; a weak D match, TRBD1 (5 bases). The V gene's germline CDR1 is SGHVS and CDR2 FQNEAQ. The CDR3 contains 16 residues. The DNA of the CDR3 is TGTGCCAGCAGCTTAGCCCCGAACAGGCTACAAGAGGCCCAGTACTTC. Its protein is CASSLAPNRLQEAQYF. The entire variable domain, with the rest obtained from reference TRBV7-8 and TRBJ2-5, is as follows: GAGVSQSPRYKVAKRGQDVALRCDPISGHVSLFWYQQALGQGPEFLTYFQNEAQLDKSGLPSDRFFAERPEGSVSTLKIQRTQQEDSAVYLCASSLAPNRLQEAQYFGPGTRLLVL.

This clonotype was picked up a small number of times. This chain links TRBV19 with TRBJ1-6, with D perhaps matching TRBD1 (5 bases). Trimming removed 3 bases from V and 9 bases from J, with 6 bases in between. The germline V gene has CDR1 LNHDA and CDR2 SQIVND (reference sequence). The CDR3 contains 12 residues. The CDR3 loop reads CASSIDSSPLHF. In DNA, the CDR3 is TGTGCCAGTAGTATCGACAGTTCACCCCTCCACTTT. The complete variable domain, with remaining parts taken from reference TRBV19 and TRBJ1-6, reads DGGITQSPKYLFRKEGQNVTLSCEQNLNHDAMYWYRQDPGQGLRLIYYSQIVNDFQKGDIAEGYSVSREKKESFPLTVTSAQKNPTAFYLCASSIDSSPLHFGNGTRLTVT.

This clonotype came up many times. This chain links TRBV5-1 with TRBJ2-2; D ambiguous. This CDR3 region has 15 residues. Germline V CDR1 and CDR2: SGHRS, YFSETQ. Trimming removed 4 bases at V and 0 bases at J, with 10 bases between. DNA for the CDR3: TGCGCCAGCAGCCCCCCGACGGCGAACACCGGGGAGCTGTTTTTT. This translates into CASSPPTANTGELFF.

The table lists this clonotype with many counts. The V gene is TRBV11-2, the J gene TRBJ2-7; the D is unclear. V dropped 2 bases and J dropped 3 bases, with 11 bases sitting between them. Germline CDR1 and CDR2: SGHAT and FQNNGV. CDR3 length: 14 residues. This CDR3 is CASSLSLPDYEQYF. In DNA form, the CDR3 reads TGTGCCAGCAGCTTATCCTTGCCCGACTACGAGCAGTACTTC.

This clonotype was seen repeatedly, ten times or more. This chain uses TRBV3-1 with TRBJ2-5; TRBD2 matches 9 bases. CDR3 length: 13 residues. Germline assignment: CDR1 LGHDT and CDR2 YNNKEL (reference sequence). The V and J ends lost 7 bases and 5 bases, in that order; junction bases with no gene match: 5. CDR3 bases: TGTGCCAGCATCGCTAGCGGGATTGAGACCCAGTACTTC. Translated, it gives CASIASGIETQYF.

This clonotype was observed many times. The gene calls are TRBV6-2 or TRBV6-3 and TRBJ2-5; D gene uncertain. This CDR3 comprises 15 residues. CDR1 and CDR2 from the germline V gene are MNHEY and SVGEGT. V lost 0 bases and J 9 bases, leaving 17 bases between the germline ends. CDR3 residues: CASSYSSRPAKSQYF. In nucleotides, the CDR3 is TGTGCCAGCAGTTACTCTAGCCGTCCGGCCAAGTCCCAGTACTTC.